This entry lists 29 T cell receptor beta chains sequenced from one sample in a study of circulating CD8 cells and anti-PD-1 response in melanoma. Four subsets defined by PD-1 and/or TIGIT were sorted from live CD3+CD8+TCRalphabeta+ cells. TCR libraries were prepared from about 15 ng of total RNA with the QIAseq Immune Repertoire TCR panel. TCRdb independently ran MiXCR on the reads; one entry per CDR3 protein. The sample holds a few hundred distinct CDR3 sequences; about 4.6% are singletons and the top ten take about 50%. The material sequenced was CD8+ T cells from PBMCs, taken at baseline or after one month of anti-PD-1 therapy (not recorded which). These receptors were obtained from a human donor with melanoma.

This clonotype is termed large (0.1 to 1%). The chain joins TRBV28 to TRBJ2-6, with 7 positions matching TRBD1. Per germline, CDR1 MDHEN and CDR2 SYDVKM. The CDR3 is made up of 15 amino acids. The junction had 7 bases not matched to a gene; V was cut back by 8 bases and J by 3 bases. This chain's CDR3 is CASDNRGDGANVLTF. In DNA form, the CDR3 reads TGTGCCAGCGATAACAGGGGCGATGGGGCCAACGTCCTGACTTTC.

This clonotype ranks as large (0.1 to 1%). The chain is built from TRBV23-1 and TRBJ2-1; unclear D gene. TRBV23-1 is placed among ORFs of uncertain function. The CDR3 runs 16 residues. The V gene lost 5 bases and the J gene lost 7 bases, with 21 bases spanning the gap. The CDR3 sequence is CASSSKGLSWSNEQFF. In DNA form, the CDR3 reads TGCGCCAGCAGTTCCAAAGGCCTGTCGTGGTCAAATGAGCAGTTCTTC.

Relative to its sample, this clonotype is large (0.1 to 1%). The rearrangement uses TRBV28 and TRBJ2-7; D may correspond to TRBD1 or TRBD2 (5 bases each). This CDR3 is 15 amino acids long. V lost 3 bases to trimming and J lost 6 bases, with 18 bases between them. CDR1 and CDR2 (germline): MDHEN, SYDVKM. Here the CDR3 reads CASSFGTESPLEQYF. DNA of the CDR3: TGTGCCAGCAGTTTTGGGACGGAATCCCCCCTCGAGCAGTACTTC.

By sample share, this clonotype is medium-sized. The chain has TRBV29-1 and TRBJ1-2, with a possible D match to TRBD1 (6 bases). V was shortened by 1 base and J by 0 bases, with 9 bases between the two germline ends. This CDR3 region has 14 residues. Germline CDR1 SQVTM, CDR2 ANQGSEA. CDR3 residues: CSVEGTVTNYGYTF. Here the CDR3 DNA reads TGCAGCGTTGAAGGGACAGTAACTAACTATGGCTACACCTTC.

This clonotype counts as hyperexpanded (1% or more). The chain recombines TRBV9 with TRBJ2-5, with 9 nucleotides matching TRBD1. V was pared by 4 bases and J by 3 bases, with 4 bases of the junction left unmatched. Germline loops: CDR1 SGDLS, CDR2 YYNGEE. The CDR3 consists of 14 residues. The CDR3 reads CASSPRDREETQYF. The CDR3 bases are TGTGCCAGCAGCCCCCGGGACAGGGAAGAGACCCAGTACTTC.

This clonotype is classed as large. The chain carries TRBV7-3 and TRBJ2-1, with a tentative D call TRBD2 (6 bases). The germline V gene has CDR1 SGHTA and CDR2 FQGTGA. The CDR3 is made up of 15 amino acids. V was shortened by 2 bases and J by 2 bases, with 10 bases between the two germline ends. This CDR3 reads CASSLGAGPYNEQFF. The DNA of the CDR3 is TGTGCCAGCAGCTTAGGGGCGGGGCCCTACAATGAGCAGTTCTTC.

Judged by abundance, this clonotype is medium-sized (0.01 to 0.1%). J is TRBJ1-2 and V is TRBV28, with D unclear. V was clipped by 3 bases and J by 8 bases, with 13 bases between them. This CDR3 comprises 13 residues. The germline CDR1 and CDR2 sequences are MDHEN and SYDVKM. CDR3 protein: CASSFKWAEGYTF. The CDR3 coding sequence is TGTGCCAGCAGTTTCAAGTGGGCGGAAGGCTACACCTTC.

This clonotype is categorized as large. The chain employs TRBV19 and TRBJ2-1, with 11 bases fitting TRBD2. Germline loops: CDR1 LNHDA, CDR2 SQIVND (reference sequence). V trimming: 4 bases; J trimming: 8 bases; junction bases outside the gene matches: 7. This CDR3 spans 15 amino acids. CDR3 bases: TGTGCCAGTAGTACACTAGCGGGAGTCTCAGATGAGCAGTTCTTC. This codes for CASSTLAGVSDEQFF.

By sample share, this clonotype is large. The chain uses TRBV19 and TRBJ2-1, with D tentatively TRBD2 (6 bases). The CDR3 is 15 residues long. With 6 bases removed from V and 7 bases from J, the gap between germline ends came to 19 bases. Germline loops: CDR1 LNHDA, CDR2 SQIVND (reference sequence). CDR3 coding DNA: TGTGCCAGTAGCCTTCTAGCTGGGAGGTTTAATGAGCAGTTCTTC. Its protein product is CASSLLAGRFNEQFF.

This clonotype qualifies as hyperexpanded (1% or more). The chain couples TRBV6-5 to TRBJ2-7; D is uncertain. There are 14 residues in the CDR3. CDR1 MNHEY and CDR2 SVGAGI come from the germline V gene. The V gene lost 3 bases and the J gene lost 4 bases, with 13 bases spanning the gap. The DNA of the CDR3 is TGTGCCAGCAGTTATGGCAGGAAACCTTACGAGCAGTACTTC. Amino acids: CASSYGRKPYEQYF.

This clonotype is classed as large. The V and J genes are TRBV20-1 and TRBJ2-7; TRBD2 matches at 11 bases. CDR1 is DFQATT and CDR2 is SNEGSKA in the germline V gene (reference sequence). V dropped 1 base and J dropped 3; count of bases not matched to a gene: 5. This CDR3 comprises 15 residues. CDR3 in DNA: TGCAGTGCTAGAGCGGTGGGGACTAGCGGCTACGAGCAGTACTTC. Translated: CSARAVGTSGYEQYF.

This clonotype rates as large. The chain couples TRBV4-2 to TRBJ2-7; either TRBD1 or TRBD2 may supply D (5 bases each). CDR1 and CDR2 from the germline V gene are LGHNA and YNFKEQ. V lost 0 bases and J 3 bases, leaving 12 bases between the germline ends. There are 15 residues in the CDR3. The CDR3 region has the DNA TGTGCCAGCAGCCAAGATGGGGGTGACGGCTACGAGCAGTACTTC. This sequence encodes CASSQDGGDGYEQYF.

This clonotype is classed as large. This chain links TRBV11-2 with TRBJ2-2; TRBD2 matches at 12 bases. The CDR3 totals 18 residues. In germline, CDR1 is SGHAT, CDR2 FQNNGV. The V gene end was trimmed by 3 bases and the J gene end by 5 bases; junction bases not matched to a gene: 10. The chain's CDR3 is CASSFPTSGRRGTGELFF. In nucleotides, the CDR3 is TGTGCCAGCAGCTTCCCGACTAGCGGGAGAAGAGGGACCGGGGAGCTGTTTTTT. Filled out from reference TRBV11-2 and TRBJ2-2, the complete variable domain reads EAGVAQSPRYKIIEKRQSVAFWCNPISGHATLYWYQQILGQGPKLLIQFQNNGVVDDSQLPKDRFSAERLKGVDSTLKIQPAKLEDSAVYLCASSFPTSGRRGTGELFFGEGSRLTVL.

The table lists this clonotype with a few counts. The junction does not match germline at one end; this may be a read error. The J gene is TRBJ2-1, the V gene TRBV19, with TRBD2 identical over 8 bases. The CDR3 totals 15 residues. Per the germline V gene, CDR1 is LNHDA and CDR2 is SQIVND (reference sequence). CDR3 in DNA: TGTGCCAGTAGTACACTAGCGGAAGTCTCAGATGAGCAGCTCTTC. Its translation is CASSTLAEVSDEQLF.

The chain recombines TRBV5-1 with TRBJ1-4, with D maybe TRBD1 (6 bases). CDR3 length: 16 amino acids. Germline V gene lookup returns CDR1 SGHRS and CDR2 YFSETQ. Trimming stripped 4 bases from V and 2 bases from J, with 15 bases between. This CDR3 is CASSLTGRWTNEKLFF. The DNA for the CDR3 is TGCGCCAGCAGCCTAACAGGGAGGTGGACTAATGAAAAACTGTTTTTT.

Judged by abundance, this clonotype is medium-sized. This chain connects TRBV7-8 to TRBJ2-2, with TRBD2 matching over 10 bases. Germline loops: CDR1 SGHVS, CDR2 FQNEAQ. The CDR3 spans 17 residues. The trim removed 3 bases at V and 7 bases at J, leaving 11 bases unmatched. The CDR3: CASSLPSGSELIGELFF. DNA for the CDR3: TGTGCCAGCAGCTTGCCTAGCGGGAGTGAGTTAATCGGGGAGCTGTTTTTT.

This clonotype is deemed large. V usage is TRBV7-3 and J usage is TRBJ1-1; possibly TRBD1 for D (5 bases). The CDR3 is 15 residues long. Germline V lookup: CDR1 SGHTA, CDR2 FQGTGA. V lost 0 bases and J lost 3, with 11 bases in between. The CDR3 DNA follows: TGTGCCAGCAGCTTAACCATGGGGGAGGACACTGAAGCTTTCTTT. It specifies CASSLTMGEDTEAFF. Filled out from reference TRBV7-3 and TRBJ1-1, the complete variable domain reads GAGVSQTPSNKVTEKGKYVELRCDPISGHTALYWYRQSLGQGPEFLIYFQGTGAADDSGLPNDRFFAVRPEGSVSTLKIQRTERGDSAVYLCASSLTMGEDTEAFFGQGTRLTVV.

This clonotype is medium-sized. This chain connects TRBV11-2 to TRBJ2-3, with 11 positions matching TRBD2. This CDR3 is 17 amino acids long. V lost 3 bases to trimming and J lost 4 bases; unmatched junction nucleotides: 9. The germline CDR1 and CDR2 sequences are SGHAT and FQNNGV. The CDR3: CASSFSPSGRRSDTQYF. The CDR3 DNA is TGTGCCAGCAGCTTCTCCCCTAGCGGGAGGAGGTCAGATACGCAGTATTTT. The variable domain in full, completed from reference TRBV11-2 and TRBJ2-3, reads EAGVAQSPRYKIIEKRQSVAFWCNPISGHATLYWYQQILGQGPKLLIQFQNNGVVDDSQLPKDRFSAERLKGVDSTLKIQPAKLEDSAVYLCASSFSPSGRRSDTQYFGPGTRLTVL.

This clonotype is labeled as large. This chain joins TRBV7-8 and TRBJ2-3; D possibly matches TRBD1 or TRBD2 (6 bases each). The CDR3 covers 17 residues. CDR1 SGHVS and CDR2 FQNEAQ come from the germline V gene. Trimming pared 0 bases from V and 0 bases from J, leaving 13 bases between. CDR3 sequence (DNA): TGTGCCAGCAGCTTAGCGCTTGGGGGGCTTAGCACAGATACGCAGTATTTT. This encodes CASSLALGGLSTDTQYF.

By frequency in the sample, this clonotype is large. This chain links TRBV27 with TRBJ2-5; tentatively, D is TRBD2 (5 bases). Germline CDR1 reads MNHEY; CDR2 reads SMNVEV (reference sequence). Trimming shortened V by 5 bases and J by 7 bases, and 14 bases separated the two germline ends. The CDR3 is 13 amino acids. The CDR3 spells CASSPSRRGTQYF. The CDR3 DNA follows: TGTGCCAGCAGTCCCTCCCGACGGGGGACCCAGTACTTC.

This clonotype rates as large. The chain uses TRBV9 and TRBJ1-5; tentatively, D is TRBD1 (6 bases). V lost 3 bases and J lost 6, with 25 bases in between. The length of the CDR3 is 18 residues. Germline V gives CDR1 SGDLS, CDR2 YYNGEE. CDR3 residues: CASSEPKIGGVIGQPQHF. DNA of the CDR3: TGTGCCAGCAGCGAACCCAAGATAGGGGGGGTTATAGGTCAGCCCCAGCATTTT.

This clonotype is medium-sized. The chain combines TRBV14 with TRBJ2-3; D possibly uses TRBD1 or TRBD2 (6 bases each). The germline V gene has CDR1 SGHDN and CDR2 FVKESK. The CDR3 totals 15 residues. V was pared by 2 bases and J by 3 bases, with 12 bases between. The CDR3 reads CASSQRGRRTDTQYF. CDR3 sequence (DNA): TGTGCCAGCAGCCAACGGGGGCGAAGAACAGATACGCAGTATTTT.

In this sample, this clonotype is hyperexpanded. The chain joins TRBV12-5 to TRBJ1-5, with D tentatively TRBD1 (5 bases). CDR3 length equals 14 residues. The germline V gene encodes CDR1 LGHNT and CDR2 FRNRAP. V was cut by 9 bases and J by 3 bases, with 15 bases left in between. The CDR3 sequence is CASLFRQFNQPQHF. In DNA, the CDR3 is TGTGCTAGCCTATTTAGACAGTTCAATCAGCCCCAGCATTTT.

This clonotype counts as large. The rearrangement links TRBV9 to TRBJ1-5; 8 positions match TRBD1. V shed 4 bases and J 1 base; nucleotides not matched to a gene: 4. In germline, CDR1 is SGDLS, CDR2 YYNGEE. This CDR3 is 15 amino acids long. The chain's CDR3 is CASSKTGGSNQPQHF. The CDR3 DNA follows: TGTGCCAGCAGCAAAACAGGGGGAAGCAATCAGCCCCAGCATTTT.

This clonotype is medium-sized (0.01 to 0.1%) within its sample. V usage is TRBV2 and J usage is TRBJ1-4, with a tentative D call TRBD1 (6 bases). The germline V gene has CDR1 SNHLY and CDR2 FYNNEI. CDR3 length equals 15 residues. Trimming cost V 6 bases and J 3 bases, with 14 bases left between them. Here the CDR3 DNA reads TGTGCCAGCAGGAAATCACAGGGATCTAATGAAAAACTGTTTTTT. It codes for CASRKSQGSNEKLFF.

V usage is TRBV7-8 and J usage is TRBJ2-5; 7 bases agree with TRBD2. The CDR3 consists of 13 residues. Germline loops: CDR1 SGHVS, CDR2 FQNEAQ. Trimming removed 6 bases from V and 5 bases from J; junction bases left unmatched: 6. CDR3 amino acids: CASRTSLLETQYF. CDR3 in DNA: TGTGCCAGCAGGACTAGCCTTCTCGAGACCCAGTACTTC.

This clonotype is deemed large (0.1 to 1%). The CDR3 region is CATSSIGTGTMTNTGELFF. The CDR3 coding sequence is TGTGCCACCTCGTCCATCGGGACAGGGACTATGACGAACACCGGGGAGCTGTTTTTT. The chain has TRBV24-1 and TRBJ2-2; TRBD1 matches at 9 bases. Trimming took 9 bases from V and 0 from J; bases not matched to a gene: 16. The CDR3 contains 19 residues. In germline, CDR1 is KGHDR, CDR2 SFDVKD.

By frequency in the sample, this clonotype is medium-sized. This chain uses TRBV9 with TRBJ2-1, with 13 bases fitting TRBD2. CDR3 length equals 17 residues. Germline assignment: CDR1 SGDLS and CDR2 YYNGEE. The V segment lost 1 base and the J segment 12 bases; nucleotides outside the gene matches: 13. The CDR3 here is CASSVTRGTSGVIGQFF. The DNA for the CDR3 is TGTGCCAGCAGCGTAACTCGCGGGACTAGCGGGGTTATTGGGCAGTTCTTC.

This clonotype counts as hyperexpanded. The rearrangement joins TRBV9 to TRBJ2-3; 9 bases map to TRBD1. CDR3 length: 16 amino acids. The germline gives CDR1 SGDLS, CDR2 YYNGEE. The V and J ends lost 3 bases and 3 bases, in that order; junction bases with no gene match: 8. The CDR3 nucleotides are TGTGCCAGCAGCGGCCTAGGAGACAGGGGGACAGATACGCAGTATTTT. It is translated as CASSGLGDRGTDTQYF.